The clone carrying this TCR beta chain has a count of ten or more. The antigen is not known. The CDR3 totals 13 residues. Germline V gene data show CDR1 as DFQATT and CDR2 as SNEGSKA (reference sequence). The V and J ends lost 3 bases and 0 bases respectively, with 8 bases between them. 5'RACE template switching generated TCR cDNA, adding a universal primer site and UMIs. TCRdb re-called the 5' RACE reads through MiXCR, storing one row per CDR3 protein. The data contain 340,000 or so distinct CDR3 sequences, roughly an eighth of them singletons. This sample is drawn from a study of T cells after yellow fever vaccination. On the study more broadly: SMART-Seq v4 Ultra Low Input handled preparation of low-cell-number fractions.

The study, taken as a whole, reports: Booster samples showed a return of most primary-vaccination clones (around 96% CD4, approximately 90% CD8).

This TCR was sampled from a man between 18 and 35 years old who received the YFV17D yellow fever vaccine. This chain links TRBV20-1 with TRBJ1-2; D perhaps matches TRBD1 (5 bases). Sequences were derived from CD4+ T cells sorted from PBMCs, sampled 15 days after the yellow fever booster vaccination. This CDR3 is CSASRESNYGYTF. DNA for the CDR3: TGCAGTGCTAGCAGGGAATCTAACTATGGCTACACCTTC.